A selection of T cell receptor beta chains follows, all from one sample in a study of cytomegalovirus exposure and HLA in healthy donors. TCRdb keeps only in-frame clones here, not all; method: immunoSEQ multiplex PCR. The sample includes approximately 150,000 clones, more than 70% of them seen just once. The material sequenced was PBMCs. The receptors were gathered from a woman in her thirties or forties in good health and CMV-seronegative. Each CDR3 is given with its conserved first and last residue. Fields, in order: clone size, D gene, J gene, V gene, CDR3 length, CDR3 DNA, CDR3 protein. A D gene is named only where the DNA matches it firmly. Rows may omit the clone size; those that give it use once, few, many or a size class.

NA	NA	TRBJ2-3	TRBV4-1	15	TGCGCCAGCAGGGCAGGGGTCGGTTTCACAGATACGCAGTATTTT	CASRAGVGFTDTQYF
NA	TRBD1	TRBJ2-2	TRBV5-1	16	TGCGCCAGCAGCCTAAGGACAGGGGGTTTGGCCGGGGAGCTGTTTTTT	CASSLRTGGLAGELFF
NA	TRBD2	TRBJ2-2	TRBV5-6	18	TGTGCCAGCAGCTTGGGACTAGCCACGTACGAGAACACCGGGGAGCTGTTTTTT	CASSLGLATYENTGELFF
few	TRBD1	TRBJ1-2	TRBV5-4	15	TGTGCCAGCAGCTTGGGGACAGGGGGCAACTATGGCTACACCTTC	CASSLGTGGNYGYTF
NA	NA	TRBJ2-1	TRBV28	15	TGTGCCAGCAGCCAGGGTAGGAGCTCCTACAATGAGCAGTTCTTC	CASSQGRSSYNEQFF
NA	TRBD1	TRBJ1-4	TRBV7-2	14	TGTGCCAGCAGCTCCGGGACAGGGCGGTTTGAACTGTTTTTT	CASSSGTGRFELFF
NA	NA	TRBJ1-4	TRBV7-9	13	TGTGCCAGCAGCTTAACGTCCCGGGAAAAACTGTTTTTT	CASSLTSREKLFF
NA	NA	TRBJ1-6	TRBV30	15	TGTGCCTGGAGTGCTTTCGAGGGTCATGGTTCACCCCTCCACTTT	CAWSAFEGHGSPLHF
NA	NA	TRBJ1-3	TRBV5-1	14	TGCGCCAGCGGCCCCCAGGGAGGGGGAAACACCATATATTTT	CASGPQGGGNTIYF
NA	NA	TRBJ1-2	TRBV21-1	15	TGTGCCAGCAGCACTGGGGCTTCCCGGAGGGCTGGCTACACCTTC	CASSTGASRRAGYTF
few	TRBD1	TRBJ1-1	TRBV6-5	14	TGTGCCAGCAGTTACTTGGACAGGGACACTGAAGCTTTCTTT	CASSYLDRDTEAFF
NA	NA	TRBJ1-1	TRBV15	12	TGTGCCACCAGCAGAGATGGGAGTGAAGCTTTCTTT	CATSRDGSEAFF
NA	NA	TRBJ1-2	TRBV5-6	14	TGTGCCAGCAGCTTGGCAGCCGGGGCCCTCCGGGGGACCTTC	CASSLAAGALRGTF
NA	NA	TRBJ1-2	TRBV11-2	14	TGTGCCAGCAGCTTAGATCGGTGGAGCTATGGCTACACCTTC	CASSLDRWSYGYTF
NA	NA	TRBJ2-5	TRBV11-2	15	TGTGCCAGCAGGGTCTCCAGCGCGGGACTGGAGACCCAGTACTTC	CASRVSSAGLETQYF
few	NA	TRBJ2-7	TRBV6-5	14	TGTGCCAGCAGTTCTCGTGGGAGCTCCTACGAGCAGTACTTC	CASSSRGSSYEQYF
few	NA	TRBJ1-2	TRBV6-1	16	TGTGCCAGCAGTGAATCTAGCGGTGGTCTAGGCTATGGCTACACCTTC	CASSESSGGLGYGYTF
few	NA	TRBJ1-1	TRBV5-6	12	TGTGCCAGCCGCAAGGGGCGGACTGAAGCTTTCTTT	CASRKGRTEAFF
NA	NA	TRBJ2-7	TRBV7-9	12	TGTGCCAGCAGCTATACTACATACGAGCAGTACTTC	CASSYTTYEQYF
NA	TRBD2	TRBJ2-1	TRBV5-5	15	TGTGCCAGCAGCCAGGGACTAGCGGGATTTTATGAGCAGTTCTTC	CASSQGLAGFYEQFF
NA	NA	TRBJ2-2	TRBV18	14	TGTGCCAGCTCACCGGGGCCCTACACCGGGGAGCTGTTTTTT	CASSPGPYTGELFF
few	NA	TRBJ1-1	TRBV5-4	12	TGTGCCAGCAGCTTCAATGGCAGGGAAGCTTTCTTT	CASSFNGREAFF
NA	NA	TRBJ1-3	TRBV4-2	15	TGTGCCAGCAGCCAACTTACAGGGAAAGGAAACACCATATATTTT	CASSQLTGKGNTIYF
NA	NA	TRBJ1-5	TRBV14	15	TGTGCCAGCAGCCAAGAGGGGGCGAGGAATCAGCCCCAGCATTTT	CASSQEGARNQPQHF
NA	TRBD1	TRBJ1-2	TRBV7-6	14	TGTGCCAGCAGCTCATCCGGGACAGGAGATGGCTACACCTTC	CASSSSGTGDGYTF
NA	NA	TRBJ2-1	TRBV2	14	TGTGCCAGCAGTGATGGCGGGGAGTACAATGAGCAGTTCTTC	CASSDGGEYNEQFF
NA	NA	TRBJ1-1	TRBV10-1	13	TGCGCCAGCAAGGGGGAAATAAACACTGAAGCTTTCTTT	CASKGEINTEAFF
NA	TRBD1	TRBJ1-6	TRBV18	17	TGTGCCAGCTCACCGATACAGGGGCCCGGGACTAGTTCACCCCTCCACTTT	CASSPIQGPGTSSPLHF
NA	TRBD1	TRBJ2-1	TRBV29-1	17	TGCAGCGTTGAAGAGGATCATGCGACAGGGCTCTACAATGAGCAGTTCTTC	CSVEEDHATGLYNEQFF
NA	TRBD2	TRBJ2-7	TRBV29-1	14	TGCAGCGTATCTAGCGGGGGGAACCACTACGAGCAGTACTTC	CSVSSGGNHYEQYF
few	NA	TRBJ1-1	TRBV7-2	15	TGTGCCAGCAGCCACGGGGGGCGGAGGAGCACTGAAGCTTTCTTT	CASSHGGRRSTEAFF
NA	TRBD1	TRBJ2-7	TRBV4-1	14	TGCGCCAGCAGCCGTACGGGACAGTTATACGAGCAGTACTTC	CASSRTGQLYEQYF
NA	TRBD1	TRBJ1-1	TRBV28	16	TGTGCCAGCAGACCCTACGGACAGGCGGCGAACACTGAAGCTTTCTTT	CASRPYGQAANTEAFF
once	NA	TRBJ1-2	TRBV18	13	TGTGCCAGCTCAACGACAGCTAACTATGGCTACACCTTC	CASSTTANYGYTF
NA	TRBD1	TRBJ1-2	TRBV28	13	TGTGCCAGCAGCCAGGGACAGCTCTATGGCTACACCTTC	CASSQGQLYGYTF
once	NA	TRBJ1-2	TRBV5-4	13	TGTGCCAGCAGCTTGGTAGGGGTCTATGGCTACACCTTC	CASSLVGVYGYTF
NA	TRBD2	TRBJ2-4	TRBV19	14	TGTGCCAGTAGCGGGACTAAGAGCCGAAACATTCAGTACTTC	CASSGTKSRNIQYF
NA	TRBD1	TRBJ2-7	TRBV5-6	15	TGTGCCAGCAGCCCGCCCGGACAGGGGGCGTTCGAGCAGTACTTC	CASSPPGQGAFEQYF
NA	TRBD2	TRBJ2-2	TRBV28	15	TGTGCCAGCAGCCTTAGCGGGGGAGGAGCCGGGGAGCTGTTTTTT	CASSLSGGGAGELFF
NA	NA	TRBJ1-2	TRBV5-8	14	TGTGCCAGCAGCTTGAACGGACACCGCTATGGCTACACCTTC	CASSLNGHRYGYTF
NA	TRBD1	TRBJ1-5	TRBV7-9	19	TGTGCCAGCAGCTTAGACTCTCGGGCGACAGGGGCCGGAGGGCAGCCCCAGCATTTT	CASSLDSRATGAGGQPQHF
NA	TRBD1	TRBJ1-2	TRBV6-4	15	TGTGCCAGCAGTGACTCACAGGGGCGGGGTTATGGCTACACCTTC	CASSDSQGRGYGYTF
few	TRBD1	TRBJ2-7	TRBV27	15	TGTGCCAGCAGTCCGGGGCAGGGGGCGTTTCAGGAGCAGTACTTC	CASSPGQGAFQEQYF
NA	NA	TRBJ1-4	TRBV7-2	13	TGTGCCAGCAGAGAGGGAGCGCGTGAAAAACTGTTTTTT	CASREGAREKLFF
NA	NA	TRBJ2-6	TRBV7-2	14	TGTGCCAGCAGCTTAATCGGGGGGGCCAACGTCCTGACTTTC	CASSLIGGANVLTF
few	NA	TRBJ1-1	TRBV29-1	14	TGCAGCGTTCAGGGACACCTCATGAACACTGAAGCTTTCTTT	CSVQGHLMNTEAFF
NA	TRBD2	TRBJ2-1	TRBV6-5	14	TGTGCCAGCAGTTACGGCGGGAGTTCCAATGAGCAGTTCTTC	CASSYGGSSNEQFF
NA	NA	TRBJ1-5	TRBV21-1	17	TGTGCCAGCAGCACGCCCCAGGGGGTTCGAGGCAATCAGCCCCAGCATTTT	CASSTPQGVRGNQPQHF
NA	NA	TRBJ2-1	TRBV6-1	13	TGTGCCAGCAGTGAAGTGAGTGAATCTCAGCAGTTCTTC	CASSEVSESQQFF
NA	TRBD1	TRBJ1-6	TRBV18	14	TGTGCCAGCTCACCCCGGACAGGCGATTCACCCCTCCACTTT	CASSPRTGDSPLHF
NA	NA	TRBJ1-6	TRBV19	16	TGTGCCAGTAGTAGTTGGGGGCGACTGCGAAATTCACCCCTCCACTTT	CASSSWGRLRNSPLHF
NA	NA	TRBJ1-1	TRBV5-1	13	TGCGCCAGCAGCTTGGCAGGGTATACTGAAGCTTTCTTT	CASSLAGYTEAFF
NA	NA	TRBJ2-3	TRBV30	12	TGTGCCTGGTCGTGGTTAGCAGATACGCAGTATTTT	CAWSWLADTQYF
NA	NA	TRBJ2-7	TRBV27	15	TGTGCCAGCAGAATGAAAAAGGAGACCATCTACGAGCAGTACTTC	CASRMKKETIYEQYF